The source of this T cell receptor beta chain is a study of response to subunit inactivated influenza vaccine. The CDR3 length is 13 residues. V was pared by 5 bases and J by 2 bases, with 2 bases of the junction left unmatched. The germline V gene has CDR1 SGHTA and CDR2 FQGNSA. One entry per CDR3 protein, called by TCRdb with MiXCR from the RT-PCR reads. This table has 300,000 to 350,000 distinct CDR3 sequences, roughly 20% appearing once. The chain has TRBV7-2 and TRBJ2-5; 7 nucleotides line up with TRBD2. This clonotype was sampled from a man aged 50 to 69 who received an inactivated influenza vaccine. The source material was PBMCs from blood, sampled less than 22 months after vaccination. CDR3: CASSGGLQETQYF. In DNA, the CDR3 is TGTGCCAGCAGCGGGGGACTACAAGAGACCCAGTACTTC. The variable domain in full, completed from reference TRBV7-2 and TRBJ2-5, reads GAGVSQSPSNKVTEKGKDVELRCDPISGHTALYWYRQSLGQGLEFLIYFQGNSAPDKSGLPSDRFSAERTGGSVSTLTIQRTQQEDSAVYLCASSGGLQETQYFGPGTRLLVL.